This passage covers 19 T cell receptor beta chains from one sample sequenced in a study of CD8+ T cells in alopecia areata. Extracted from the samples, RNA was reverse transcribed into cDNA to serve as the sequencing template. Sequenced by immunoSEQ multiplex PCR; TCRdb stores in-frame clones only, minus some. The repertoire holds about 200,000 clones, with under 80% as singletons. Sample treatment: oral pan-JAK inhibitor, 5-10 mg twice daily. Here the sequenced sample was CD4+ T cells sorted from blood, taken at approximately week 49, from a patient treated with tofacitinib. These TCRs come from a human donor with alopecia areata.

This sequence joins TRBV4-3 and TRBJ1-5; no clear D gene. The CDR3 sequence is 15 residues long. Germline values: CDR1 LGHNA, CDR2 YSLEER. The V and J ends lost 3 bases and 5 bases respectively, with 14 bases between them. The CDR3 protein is CASSHQLADDQPQHF. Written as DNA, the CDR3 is TGCGCCAGCAGCCACCAGTTGGCGGACGATCAGCCCCAGCATTTT.

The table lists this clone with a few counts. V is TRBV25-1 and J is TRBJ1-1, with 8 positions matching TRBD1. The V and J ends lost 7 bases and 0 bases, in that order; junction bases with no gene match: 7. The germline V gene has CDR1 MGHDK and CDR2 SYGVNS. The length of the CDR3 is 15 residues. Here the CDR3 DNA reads TGTGCCAGCACCCAGACAGGGGCGTTGAACACTGAAGCTTTCTTT. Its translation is CASTQTGALNTEAFF. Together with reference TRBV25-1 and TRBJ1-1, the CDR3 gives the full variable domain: EADIYQTPRYLVIGTGKKITLECSQTMGHDKMYWYQQDPGMELHLIHYSYGVNSTEKGDLSSESTVSRIRTEHFPLTLESARPSHTSQYLCASTQTGALNTEAFFGQGTRLTVV.

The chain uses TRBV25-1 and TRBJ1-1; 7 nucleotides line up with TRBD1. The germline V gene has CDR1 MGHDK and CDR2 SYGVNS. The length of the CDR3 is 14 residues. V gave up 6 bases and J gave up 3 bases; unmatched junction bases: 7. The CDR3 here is CASREGQRYTEAFF. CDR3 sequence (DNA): TGTGCCAGCAGGGAGGGACAGAGGTACACTGAAGCTTTCTTT.

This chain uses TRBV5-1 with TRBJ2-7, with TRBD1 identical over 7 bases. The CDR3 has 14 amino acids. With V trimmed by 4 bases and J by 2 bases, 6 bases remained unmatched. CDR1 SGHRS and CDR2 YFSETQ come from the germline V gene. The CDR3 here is CASSPIGQAYEQYF. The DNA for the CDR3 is TGCGCCAGCAGCCCCATCGGACAGGCCTACGAGCAGTACTTC.

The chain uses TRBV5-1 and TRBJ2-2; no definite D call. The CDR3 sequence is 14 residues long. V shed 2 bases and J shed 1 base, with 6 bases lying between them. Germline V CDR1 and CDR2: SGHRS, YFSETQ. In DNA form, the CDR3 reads TGCGCCAGCAGCTTAATCGAGAACACCGGGGAGCTGTTTTTT. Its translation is CASSLIENTGELFF.

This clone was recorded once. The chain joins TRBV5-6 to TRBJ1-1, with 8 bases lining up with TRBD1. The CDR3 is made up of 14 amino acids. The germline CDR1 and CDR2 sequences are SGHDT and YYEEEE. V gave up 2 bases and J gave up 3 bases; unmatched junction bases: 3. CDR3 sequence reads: CASSFGQGDTEAFF. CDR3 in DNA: TGTGCCAGCAGCTTCGGACAGGGAGACACTGAAGCTTTCTTT.

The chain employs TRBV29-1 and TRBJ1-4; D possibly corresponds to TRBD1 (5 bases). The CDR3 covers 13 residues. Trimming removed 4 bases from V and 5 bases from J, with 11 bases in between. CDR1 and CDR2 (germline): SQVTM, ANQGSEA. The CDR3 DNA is TGCAGCGTTGCCGAGACAGTCAATGAAAAACTGTTTTTT. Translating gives CSVAETVNEKLFF.

The CDR3 region has the DNA TGTGCCAGCAGCGCCATAGCGGGGGGGCGTAATGAGCAGTTCTTC. This translates into CASSAIAGGRNEQFF. The chain uses TRBV9 and TRBJ2-1, with 11 bases that match TRBD2. The CDR3 loop spans 15 amino acids. V dropped 3 bases and J dropped 7; count of bases not matched to a gene: 6. Germline values: CDR1 SGDLS, CDR2 YYNGEE.

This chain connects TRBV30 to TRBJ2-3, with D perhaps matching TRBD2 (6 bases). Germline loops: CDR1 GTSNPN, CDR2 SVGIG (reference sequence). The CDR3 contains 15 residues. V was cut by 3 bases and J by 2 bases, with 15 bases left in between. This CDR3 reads CAWSAGPPSTDTQYF. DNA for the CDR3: TGTGCCTGGAGCGCGGGACCCCCATCCACAGATACGCAGTATTTT.

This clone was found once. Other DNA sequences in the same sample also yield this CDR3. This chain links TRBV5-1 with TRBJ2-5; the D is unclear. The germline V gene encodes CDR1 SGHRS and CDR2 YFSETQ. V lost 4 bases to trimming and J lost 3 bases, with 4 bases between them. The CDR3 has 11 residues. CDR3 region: CASSLKETQYF. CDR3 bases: TGCGCCAGCAGCCTAAAAGAGACCCAGTACTTC. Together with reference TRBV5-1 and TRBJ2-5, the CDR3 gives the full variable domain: KAGVTQTPRYLIKTRGQQVTLSCSPISGHRSVSWYQQTPGQGLQFLFEYFSETQRNKGNFPGRFSGRQFSNSRSEMNVSTLELGDSALYLCASSLKETQYFGPGTRLLVL.

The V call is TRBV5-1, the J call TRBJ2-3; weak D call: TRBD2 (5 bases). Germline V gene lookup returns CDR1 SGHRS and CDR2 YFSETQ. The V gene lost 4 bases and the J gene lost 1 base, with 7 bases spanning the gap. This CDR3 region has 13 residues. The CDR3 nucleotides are TGCGCCAGCAGCACCGGGGGCACAGATACGCAGTATTTT. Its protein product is CASSTGGTDTQYF.

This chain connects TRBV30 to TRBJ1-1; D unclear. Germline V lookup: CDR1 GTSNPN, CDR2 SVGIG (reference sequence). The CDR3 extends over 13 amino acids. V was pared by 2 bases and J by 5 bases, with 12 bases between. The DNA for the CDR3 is TGTGCCTGGAGTATGGCAGTTGGAACTGAAGCTTTCTTT. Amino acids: CAWSMAVGTEAFF.

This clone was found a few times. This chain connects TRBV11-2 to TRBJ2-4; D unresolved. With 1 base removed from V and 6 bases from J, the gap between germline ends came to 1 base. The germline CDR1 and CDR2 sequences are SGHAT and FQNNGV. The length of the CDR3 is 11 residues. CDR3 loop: CASSLGNIQYF. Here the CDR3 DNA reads TGTGCCAGCAGCTTAGGAAACATTCAGTACTTC.

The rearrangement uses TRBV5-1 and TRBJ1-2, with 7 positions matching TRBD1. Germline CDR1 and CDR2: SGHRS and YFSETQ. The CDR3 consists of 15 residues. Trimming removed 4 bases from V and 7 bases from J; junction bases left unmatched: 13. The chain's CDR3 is CASSRLPTGVGGYTF. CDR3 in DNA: TGCGCCAGCAGCCGATTACCCACAGGGGTGGGTGGCTACACCTTC.

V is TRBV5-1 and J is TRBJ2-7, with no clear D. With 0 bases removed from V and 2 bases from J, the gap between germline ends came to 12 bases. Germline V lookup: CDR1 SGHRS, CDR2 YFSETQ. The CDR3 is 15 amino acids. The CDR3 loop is CASSLGGSFPYEQYF. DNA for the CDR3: TGCGCCAGCAGCTTGGGGGGTAGCTTTCCCTACGAGCAGTACTTC.

CDR3 DNA sequence: TGTGCCAGTAGTATAGGAACCTACAATGAGCAGTTCTTC. This translates into CASSIGTYNEQFF. The chain carries TRBV19 and TRBJ2-1; D is unresolved. This CDR3 contains 13 residues. Trimming took off 1 base at V and 2 bases at J, with 3 bases between the two ends. The germline V gene encodes CDR1 LNHDA and CDR2 SQIVND (reference sequence). Full variable domain (remainder filled in from reference TRBV19 and TRBJ2-1): DGGITQSPKYLFRKEGQNVTLSCEQNLNHDAMYWYRQDPGQGLRLIYYSQIVNDFQKGDIAEGYSVSREKKESFPLTVTSAQKNPTAFYLCASSIGTYNEQFFGPGTRLTVL.

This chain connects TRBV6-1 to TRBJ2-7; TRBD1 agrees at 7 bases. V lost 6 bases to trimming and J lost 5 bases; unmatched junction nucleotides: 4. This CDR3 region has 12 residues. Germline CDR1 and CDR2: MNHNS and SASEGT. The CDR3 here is CASRDRVHEQYF. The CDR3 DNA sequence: TGTGCCAGCAGAGACAGGGTACACGAGCAGTACTTC.

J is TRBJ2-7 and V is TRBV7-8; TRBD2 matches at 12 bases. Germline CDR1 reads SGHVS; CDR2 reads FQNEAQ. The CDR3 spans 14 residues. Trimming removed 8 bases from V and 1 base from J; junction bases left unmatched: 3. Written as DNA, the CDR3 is TGTGCCAGCCAGACTAGCGGGGGTTCCTACGAGCAGTACTTC. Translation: CASQTSGGSYEQYF.

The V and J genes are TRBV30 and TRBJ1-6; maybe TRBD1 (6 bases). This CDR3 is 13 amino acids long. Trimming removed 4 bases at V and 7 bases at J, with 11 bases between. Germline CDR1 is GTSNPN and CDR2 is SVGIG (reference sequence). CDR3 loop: CAWMAGENSPLHF. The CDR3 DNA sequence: TGTGCCTGGATGGCAGGGGAAAATTCACCCCTCCACTTT.